Each of the 25 T cell receptor beta chains below was sequenced from the same sample in a study of T cell responses to AZD1222 COVID-19 vaccine. The data were produced by immunoSEQ multiplex PCR, yet TCRdb's version contains in-frame clones alone and is incomplete. The table shows about 84,000 clones, with around 85% occurring only once. Sequenced here: peripheral blood, sampled 28 days after the second AZD1222 dose. Receptor source: an adult who received the AZD1222 COVID-19 vaccine.

V usage is TRBV6-4 and J usage is TRBJ2-3, with 11 bases fitting TRBD1. CDR1 MRHNA and CDR2 SNTAGT come from the germline V gene. The CDR3 covers 15 residues. Trimming removed 6 bases from V and 6 bases from J; junction bases left unmatched: 8. CDR3: CASSHGTGGGDTQYF. The CDR3 bases are TGTGCCAGCAGCCACGGGACAGGGGGAGGGGATACGCAGTATTTT.

The CDR3 spells CASSDLAGGETQYF. CDR3 DNA: TGTGCCAGCAGTGATTTGGCAGGAGGGGAGACCCAGTACTTC. The chain has TRBV25-1 and TRBJ2-5; possible D gene TRBD2, 6 bases. Trimming shortened V by 3 bases and J by 5 bases, and 13 bases separated the two germline ends. The CDR3 covers 14 residues. CDR1 MGHDK and CDR2 SYGVNS come from the germline V gene.

V usage is TRBV4-1 and J usage is TRBJ2-3; no clear D gene. The CDR3 has 15 amino acids. The V and J ends lost 0 bases and 5 bases respectively, with 12 bases between them. Germline CDR1 and CDR2: MGHRA and YSYEKL. The CDR3 loop reads CASSQDEQPQDTQYF. In DNA form, the CDR3 reads TGCGCCAGCAGCCAAGATGAACAGCCTCAAGATACGCAGTATTTT.

The chain recombines TRBV6-5 with TRBJ1-5, with D uncertain. This CDR3 spans 13 amino acids. Germline loops: CDR1 MNHEY, CDR2 SVGAGI. Trimming stripped 7 bases from V and 0 bases from J, with 7 bases between. In nucleotides, the CDR3 is TGTGCCAGCACAGACATTAGCAATCAGCCCCAGCATTTT. This encodes CASTDISNQPQHF.

V usage is TRBV3-1 (or the pseudogene TRBV3-2) and J usage is TRBJ2-7; 9 bases agree with TRBD2. This CDR3 spans 18 amino acids. Trimming took 0 bases from V and 8 from J; bases not matched to a gene: 17. CDR1 is LGHDT and CDR2 is YNNKEL in the germline V gene (reference sequence). CDR3 in amino acids: CASSQEILAGYPVVKQYF. Here the CDR3 DNA reads TGTGCCAGCAGCCAAGAGATTCTAGCGGGGTACCCTGTCGTCAAGCAGTACTTC.

This clone was detected a few times. For the CDR3, the DNA is TGTGCCAGCTCCTTGGCAGGACCCTACGAGCAGTACTTC. This codes for CASSLAGPYEQYF. This chain connects TRBV28 to TRBJ2-7, with no clear D. Germline values: CDR1 MDHEN, CDR2 SYDVKM. This CDR3 is 13 amino acids long. Trimming shortened V by 8 bases and J by 2 bases, and 13 bases separated the two germline ends.

V gene TRBV5-1 combines with J gene TRBJ1-6; 8 bases are a match to TRBD1. Germline V gene lookup returns CDR1 SGHRS and CDR2 YFSETQ. The ends lost 4 bases at V and 5 bases at J; junction bases unmatched: 5. The CDR3 runs to 15 residues. The CDR3 sequence is CASSPGQGDNSPLHF. The CDR3 DNA is TGCGCCAGCAGCCCCGGACAGGGAGATAATTCACCCCTCCACTTT.

The rearrangement joins TRBV19 to TRBJ2-7; a possible D gene is TRBD1 (6 bases). The CDR3 runs to 13 residues. The V end lost 4 bases, the J end lost 5 bases, and 12 bases lay between the germline ends. CDR1 is LNHDA, CDR2 SQIVND, per germline (reference sequence). The CDR3 spells CASSNRAQDEQYF. CDR3 coding DNA: TGTGCCAGTAGTAACAGGGCTCAGGACGAGCAGTACTTC.

The V call is TRBV6-2 or TRBV6-3, the J call TRBJ1-2; D is unresolved. Germline-derived CDR1 and CDR2 are MNHEY and SVGEGT. V lost 4 bases and J 6 bases, leaving 12 bases between the germline ends. The CDR3 contains 13 residues. In DNA form, the CDR3 reads TGTGCCAGCAGTTCCGATTTTTGGAATGGCTACACCTTC. Protein product: CASSSDFWNGYTF.

The V gene is TRBV2, the J gene TRBJ2-5; 15 bases agree with TRBD2. Germline V gene lookup returns CDR1 SNHLY and CDR2 FYNNEI. With 6 bases clipped from V and 3 bases from J, the junction kept 8 bases outside the gene matches. The length of the CDR3 is 17 residues. In DNA form, the CDR3 reads TGTGCCAGCAGCCTTGGACTAGCGGGGGGGCGGGAAGAGACCCAGTACTTC. Translating gives CASSLGLAGGREETQYF.

The genes are TRBV6-6 and TRBJ2-3; D may match TRBD1 or TRBD2 (5 bases each). The CDR3 consists of 12 residues. Germline-derived CDR1 and CDR2 are MNHNY and SVGAGI (reference sequence). V lost 11 bases and J lost 3, with 12 bases in between. CDR3 nucleotides: TGTGCCTCCGGGGCGGCGACAGATACGCAGTATTTT. It encodes CASGAATDTQYF.

The J gene is TRBJ2-2, the V gene TRBV4-2; the D is unclear. The CDR3 spans 16 residues. Trimming stripped 1 base from V and 6 bases from J, with 15 bases between. Germline values: CDR1 LGHNA, CDR2 YNFKEQ. CDR3 region: CASSQVRRSPPGELFF. CDR3 bases: TGTGCCAGCAGCCAAGTCCGTCGTTCCCCACCCGGGGAGCTGTTTTTT.

To note about this clone: One junction end disagrees with the germline gene, perhaps due to a read error. The chain recombines TRBV7-7 with TRBJ2-2; D remains ambiguous. Germline loops: CDR1 SSHAT, CDR2 FNYEAQ (reference sequence). The CDR3 is 13 residues long. The CDR3 DNA sequence: TGTGCTAGCAGCCCGAACCCCGAAGGGGAGCTGTTTTTT. Residues: CASSPNPEGELFF.

This rearrangement joins TRBV9 to TRBJ2-5; TRBD2 matches 7 bases. CDR3 length: 15 residues. CDR1 SGDLS and CDR2 YYNGEE come from the germline V gene. Losses at the gene ends were 0 bases for V and 5 bases for J; bases not matched to a gene: 7. CDR3 DNA sequence: TGTGCCAGCAGCGTAGGCGGGGGAGCAGAGGAGACCCAGTACTTC. This codes for CASSVGGGAEETQYF. The full variable domain, its missing parts supplied by reference TRBV9 and TRBJ2-5, is DSGVTQTPKHLITATGQRVTLRCSPRSGDLSVYWYQQSLDQGLQFLIQYYNGEERAKGNILERFSAQQFPDLHSELNLSSLELGDSALYFCASSVGGGAEETQYFGPGTRLLVL.

This clone was seen only once. The chain joins TRBV24-1 to TRBJ2-1; 12 bases agree with TRBD2. Germline V lookup: CDR1 KGHDR, CDR2 SFDVKD. Germline trimming cut 0 bases from V and 9 bases from J; bases unmatched to any gene: 2. The CDR3 contains 15 residues. The CDR3 DNA reads as TGTGCCACCAGTGATTTGGGACTAGCGGGGACTGAGCAGTTCTTC. It codes for CATSDLGLAGTEQFF.

The rearrangement links TRBV9 to TRBJ1-6; D is unresolved. Per the germline V gene, CDR1 is SGDLS and CDR2 is YYNGEE. The V end lost 0 bases, the J end lost 5 bases, and 9 bases lay between the germline ends. CDR3 length equals 15 residues. The CDR3 coding sequence is TGTGCCAGCAGCGTAGGATTAAGGGATAATTCACCCCTCCACTTT. This codes for CASSVGLRDNSPLHF.

The rearrangement joins TRBV11-1 to TRBJ2-7; either TRBD1 or TRBD2 may fit D (5 bases each). This CDR3 spans 15 amino acids. Germline V gene data show CDR1 as SGHAT and CDR2 as FQDESV (reference sequence). The V gene lost 2 bases and the J gene lost 4 bases, with 15 bases spanning the gap. CDR3 sequence (DNA): TGTGCCAGCAGCTTAAGACCGGGACGGGTATACGAGCAGTACTTC. Its translation is CASSLRPGRVYEQYF.

The chain combines TRBV21-1 with TRBJ2-7; the DNA was not compared with TRBD1, the D call given in the table. TRBV21-1 is termed a pseudogene. The CDR3 sequence is 13 residues long. The CDR3 loop is CASSSDRHYEQYF. The CDR3 DNA reads TGTGCCAGCAGCAGTGACAGGCACTACGAGCAGTACTTC.

V usage is TRBV2 and J usage is TRBJ1-2; D ambiguous. Germline V gene sequence: CDR1 SNHLY, CDR2 FYNNEI. V lost 5 bases to trimming and J lost 2 bases, with 9 bases between them. The CDR3 is 13 residues long. The CDR3: CASSLGRNYGYTF. The CDR3 DNA reads TGTGCCAGCAGTCTCGGACGGAACTATGGCTACACCTTC.

The chain combines TRBV7-9 with TRBJ2-3; D may correspond to TRBD1 or TRBD2 (6 bases each). The CDR3 is 18 amino acids. V was shortened by 5 bases and J by 1 base, with 22 bases between the two germline ends. Germline V gene lookup returns CDR1 SEHNR and CDR2 FQNEAQ (reference sequence). DNA for the CDR3: TGTGCCAGCAGCCAGAGGGTTGGGGGGCCCCGCGGCACAGATACGCAGTATTTT. Its protein product is CASSQRVGGPRGTDTQYF.

This clone was observed a single time. The chain carries TRBV14 and TRBJ1-4, with D possibly TRBD1 on 6 matching bases. The germline CDR1 and CDR2 sequences are SGHDN and FVKESK. The CDR3 runs to 16 residues. V shed 5 bases and J shed 0 bases, with 13 bases lying between them. CDR3 sequence (DNA): TGTGCCAGCAGCTATCGACAGGTCGCAACTAATGAAAAACTGTTTTTT. Translating it yields CASSYRQVATNEKLFF.

The J gene is TRBJ2-3, the V gene TRBV30; D possibly corresponds to TRBD2 (5 bases). The CDR3 length is 14 residues. Germline CDR1 GTSNPN, CDR2 SVGIG (reference sequence). Trimming removed 1 base from V and 2 bases from J, with 10 bases in between. The CDR3 here is CAWSGLLITDTQYF. As DNA, the CDR3 is TGTGCCTGGAGTGGACTACTTATCACAGATACGCAGTATTTT.

This clone has only one observation. The chain joins TRBV2 to TRBJ1-2, with D hard to call. The CDR3 consists of 15 residues. Per the germline V gene, CDR1 is SNHLY and CDR2 is FYNNEI. V was shortened by 3 bases and J by 0 bases, with 11 bases between the two germline ends. The CDR3 bases are TGTGCCAGCAGTGAGGGATATACACCTAACTATGGCTACACCTTC. Amino acids: CASSEGYTPNYGYTF.

This rearrangement joins TRBV6-5 to TRBJ2-5; the D call may be TRBD1 or TRBD2 (5 bases each). Germline lookup yields CDR1 MNHEY and CDR2 SVGAGI. With 0 bases removed from V and 7 bases from J, the gap between germline ends came to 15 bases. CDR3 size: 15 residues. This CDR3 is CASSYSRDGQGTQYF. Written as DNA, the CDR3 is TGTGCCAGCAGTTACTCTCGGGACGGTCAGGGGACCCAGTACTTC.

The rearrangement links TRBV13 to TRBJ2-1, with D possibly TRBD2 on 6 matching bases. Germline CDR1 PRHDT, CDR2 FYEKMQ (reference sequence). Trimming shortened V by 5 bases and J by 0 bases, and 14 bases separated the two germline ends. This CDR3 contains 16 residues. The CDR3 sequence is CASSLSTAGSYNEQFF. The CDR3 DNA sequence: TGTGCCAGCAGCCTCTCGACAGCGGGCTCCTACAATGAGCAGTTCTTC.